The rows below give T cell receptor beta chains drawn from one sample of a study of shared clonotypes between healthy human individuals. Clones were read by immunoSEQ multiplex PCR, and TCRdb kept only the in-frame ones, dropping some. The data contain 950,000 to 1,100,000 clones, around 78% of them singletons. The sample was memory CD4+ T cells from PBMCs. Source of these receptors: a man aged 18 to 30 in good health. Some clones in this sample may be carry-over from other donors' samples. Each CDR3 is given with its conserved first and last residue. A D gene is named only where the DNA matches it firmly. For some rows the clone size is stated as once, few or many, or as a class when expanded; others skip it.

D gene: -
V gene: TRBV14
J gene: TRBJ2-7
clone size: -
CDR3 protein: CASSHTYEQYF
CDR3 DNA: TGTGCCAGCAGCCACACGTACGAGCAGTACTTC

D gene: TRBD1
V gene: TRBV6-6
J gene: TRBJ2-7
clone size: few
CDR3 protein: CASSYPGQGSYEQYF
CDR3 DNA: TGTGCCAGCAGTTACCCGGGACAGGGGTCCTACGAGCAGTACTTC

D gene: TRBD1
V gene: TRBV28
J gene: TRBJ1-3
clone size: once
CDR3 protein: CASSPDRTGNTIYF
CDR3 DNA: TGTGCCAGCAGTCCGGACAGGACTGGAAACACCATATATTTT

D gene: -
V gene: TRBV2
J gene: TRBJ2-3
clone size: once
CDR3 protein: CASTLMAPWGDTQYF
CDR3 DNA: TGTGCCAGCACCCTTATGGCCCCCTGGGGAGATACGCAGTATTTT

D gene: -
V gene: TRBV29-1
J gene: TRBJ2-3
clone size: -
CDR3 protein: CSVVANRGPDTQYF
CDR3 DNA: TGCAGCGTTGTTGCTAATAGAGGTCCAGATACGCAGTATTTT

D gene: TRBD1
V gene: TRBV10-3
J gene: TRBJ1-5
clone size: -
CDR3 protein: CAIRDRGDQPQHF
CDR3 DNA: TGTGCCATCAGGGACAGGGGGGATCAGCCCCAGCATTTT

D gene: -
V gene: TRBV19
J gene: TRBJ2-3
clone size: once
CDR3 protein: CASSPTFTDTQYF
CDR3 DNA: TGTGCCAGTAGTCCCACTTTCACAGATACGCAGTATTTT

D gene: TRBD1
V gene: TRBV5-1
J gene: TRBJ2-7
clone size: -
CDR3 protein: CASSRRGQSYEQYF
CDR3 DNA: TGCGCCAGCAGCCGCCGGGGACAGAGTTACGAGCAGTACTTC

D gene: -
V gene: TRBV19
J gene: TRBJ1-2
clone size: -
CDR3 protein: CASSTGRSNYGYTF
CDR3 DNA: TGTGCCAGTAGTACAGGCCGCAGTAACTATGGCTACACCTTC

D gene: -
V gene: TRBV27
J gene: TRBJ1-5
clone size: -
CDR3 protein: CASSPRRLEPQHF
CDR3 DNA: TGTGCCAGCAGTCCCAGACGATTGGAGCCCCAGCATTTT

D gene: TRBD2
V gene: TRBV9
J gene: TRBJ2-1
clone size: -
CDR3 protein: CASSQHTAGVVNEQFF
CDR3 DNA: TGTGCCAGCAGCCAACATACAGCGGGAGTCGTCAATGAGCAGTTCTTC

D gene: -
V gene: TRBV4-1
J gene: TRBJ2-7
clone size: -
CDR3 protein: CASSPIQESSYEQYF
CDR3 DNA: TGCGCCAGCAGCCCGATACAGGAAAGCTCCTACGAGCAGTACTTC

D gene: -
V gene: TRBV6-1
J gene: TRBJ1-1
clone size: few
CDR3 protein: CASGTRSFNTEAFF
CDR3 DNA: TGTGCCAGCGGGACGAGGTCATTTAACACTGAAGCTTTCTTT

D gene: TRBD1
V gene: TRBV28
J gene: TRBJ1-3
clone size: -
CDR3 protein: CASNQGGLISGNTIYF
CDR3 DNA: TGTGCCAGCAATCAGGGGGGGTTAATCTCTGGAAACACCATATATTTT

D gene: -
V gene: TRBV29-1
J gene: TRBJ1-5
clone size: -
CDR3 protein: CSAAGRNNQPQHF
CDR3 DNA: TGCAGCGCCGCGGGACGGAACAATCAGCCCCAGCATTTT

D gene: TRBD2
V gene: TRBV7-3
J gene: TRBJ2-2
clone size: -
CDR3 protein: CASSLTYGLAGGLNTGELFF
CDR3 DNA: TGTGCCAGCAGCTTAACTTACGGGCTAGCGGGAGGATTGAACACCGGGGAGCTGTTTTTT

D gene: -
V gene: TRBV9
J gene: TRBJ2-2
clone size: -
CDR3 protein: CASSVAVGGITGELFF
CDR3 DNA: TGTGCCAGCAGCGTAGCGGTTGGGGGAATCACCGGGGAGCTGTTTTTT

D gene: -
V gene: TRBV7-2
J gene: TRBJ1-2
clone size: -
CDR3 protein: CASSLESSLHGYTF
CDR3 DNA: TGTGCCAGCAGCTTAGAATCCTCCCTACATGGCTACACCTTC

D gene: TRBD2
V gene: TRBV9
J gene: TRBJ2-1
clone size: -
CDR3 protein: CASSLLAGLYNEQFF
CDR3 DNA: TGTGCCAGCAGCCTACTAGCGGGGCTCTACAATGAGCAGTTCTTC

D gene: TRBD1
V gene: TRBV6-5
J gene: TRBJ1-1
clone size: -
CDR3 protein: CASRKVTGGITEAFF
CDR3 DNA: TGTGCCAGCAGGAAAGTTACAGGGGGGATTACTGAAGCTTTCTTT

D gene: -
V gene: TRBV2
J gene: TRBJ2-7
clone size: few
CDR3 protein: CASRTAEQYF
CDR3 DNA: TGTGCCAGCAGGACTGCTGAGCAGTACTTC

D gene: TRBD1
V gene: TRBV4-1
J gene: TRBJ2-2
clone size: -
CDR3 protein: CASSPRGQAIKHTGELFF
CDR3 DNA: TGCGCCAGCAGCCCAAGGGGACAGGCGATTAAACACACCGGGGAGCTGTTTTTT

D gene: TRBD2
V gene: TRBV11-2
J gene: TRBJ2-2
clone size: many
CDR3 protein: CASRKTRAGVGTGELFF
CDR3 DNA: TGTGCCAGCAGAAAAACCCGAGCGGGAGTTGGCACCGGGGAGCTGTTTTTT

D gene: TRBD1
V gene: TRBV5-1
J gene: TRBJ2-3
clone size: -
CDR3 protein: CASSLEGTGTDTQYF
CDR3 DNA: TGCGCCAGCAGCTTGGAGGGGACAGGGACAGATACGCAGTATTTT

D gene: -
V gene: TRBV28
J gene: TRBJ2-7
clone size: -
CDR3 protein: CASSGGYEQYF
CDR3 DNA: TGTGCCAGCAGTGGAGGCTACGAGCAGTACTTC

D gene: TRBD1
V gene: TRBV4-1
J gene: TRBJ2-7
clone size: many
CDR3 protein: CASSPTGAPTYEQYF
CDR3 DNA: TGCGCCAGCAGCCCGACAGGGGCGCCAACCTACGAGCAGTACTTC

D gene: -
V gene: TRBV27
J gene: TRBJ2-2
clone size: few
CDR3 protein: CASSSGNFGELFF
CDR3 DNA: TGTGCCAGCAGTTCCGGGAACTTCGGGGAGCTGTTTTTT

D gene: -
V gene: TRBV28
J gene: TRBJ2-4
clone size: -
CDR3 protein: CASSSQKADSPNIQYF
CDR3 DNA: TGTGCCAGCAGTTCTCAGAAGGCGGACAGCCCAAACATTCAGTACTTC

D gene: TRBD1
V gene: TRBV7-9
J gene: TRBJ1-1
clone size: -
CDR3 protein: CASSVGTGGANTEAFF
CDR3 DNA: TGTGCCAGCAGCGTCGGGACAGGGGGCGCGAACACTGAAGCTTTCTTT

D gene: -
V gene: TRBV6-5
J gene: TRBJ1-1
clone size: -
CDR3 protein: CASSRVRSMNTEAFF
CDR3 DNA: TGTGCCAGCAGTCGCGTCAGGAGCATGAACACTGAAGCTTTCTTT

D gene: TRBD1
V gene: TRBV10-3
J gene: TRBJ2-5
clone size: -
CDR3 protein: CAISGGRGSQETQYF
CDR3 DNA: TGTGCCATCAGTGGGGGCAGGGGGTCCCAAGAGACCCAGTACTTC

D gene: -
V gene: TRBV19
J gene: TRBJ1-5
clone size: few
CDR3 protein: CASSLGIWAVDSNQPQHF
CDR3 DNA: TGTGCCAGTAGTCTAGGAATATGGGCAGTAGATAGCAATCAGCCCCAGCATTTT

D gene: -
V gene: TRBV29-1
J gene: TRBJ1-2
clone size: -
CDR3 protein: CSVEWDRQRNYGYTF
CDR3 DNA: TGCAGCGTTGAGTGGGACCGACAAAGGAACTATGGCTACACCTTC

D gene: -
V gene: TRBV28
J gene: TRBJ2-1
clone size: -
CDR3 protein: CASSVMSGSYNEQFF
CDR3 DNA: TGTGCCAGCAGTGTAATGAGTGGGTCCTACAATGAGCAGTTCTTC

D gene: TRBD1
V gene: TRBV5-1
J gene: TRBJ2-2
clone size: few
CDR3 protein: CASSSKTGGPTGELFF
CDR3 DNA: TGCGCCAGCAGTTCCAAGACAGGGGGGCCCACCGGGGAGCTGTTTTTT

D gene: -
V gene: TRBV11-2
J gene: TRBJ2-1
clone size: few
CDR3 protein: CASSAGLYNEQFF
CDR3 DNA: TGTGCCAGCAGCGCGGGACTGTACAATGAGCAGTTCTTC

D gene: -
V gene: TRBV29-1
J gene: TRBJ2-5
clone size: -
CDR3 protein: CSVVAGEGQETQYF
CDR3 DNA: TGCAGCGTTGTGGCAGGGGAGGGGCAAGAGACCCAGTACTTC

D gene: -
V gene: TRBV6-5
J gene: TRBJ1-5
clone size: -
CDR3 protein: CASRAGGPYNQPQHF
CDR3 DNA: TGTGCCAGCAGAGCGGGGGGCCCCTACAATCAGCCCCAGCATTTT

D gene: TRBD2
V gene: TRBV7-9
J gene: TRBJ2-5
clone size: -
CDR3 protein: CASSLWEGGETQYF
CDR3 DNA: TGTGCCAGCAGCTTATGGGAGGGCGGGGAGACCCAGTACTTC

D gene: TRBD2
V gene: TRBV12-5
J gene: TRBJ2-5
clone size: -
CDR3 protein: CASGLAGDTAFETQYF
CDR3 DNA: TGTGCTAGTGGTTTAGCGGGAGACACGGCTTTTGAGACCCAGTACTTC

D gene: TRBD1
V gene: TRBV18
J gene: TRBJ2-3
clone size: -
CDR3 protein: CASSPQTGATDTQYF
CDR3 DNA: TGTGCCAGCTCACCTCAAACAGGGGCCACAGATACGCAGTATTTT

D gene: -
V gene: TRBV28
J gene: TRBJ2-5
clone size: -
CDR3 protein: CASTLSDRKETQYF
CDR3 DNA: TGTGCCAGCACCCTATCCGACAGGAAAGAGACCCAGTACTTC

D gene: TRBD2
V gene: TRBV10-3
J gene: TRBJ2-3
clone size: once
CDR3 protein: CAISEALAGATDTQYF
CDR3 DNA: TGTGCCATCAGTGAGGCACTAGCGGGCGCCACAGATACGCAGTATTTT

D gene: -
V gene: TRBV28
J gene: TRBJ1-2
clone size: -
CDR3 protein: CASSYVSLNYGYTF
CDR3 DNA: TGTGCCAGCAGTTATGTCAGCCTTAACTATGGCTACACCTTC

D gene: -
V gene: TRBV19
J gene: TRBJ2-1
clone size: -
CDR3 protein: CASSRTPGPRYNEQFF
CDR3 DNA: TGTGCCAGTAGTCGAACACCGGGACCAAGATACAATGAGCAGTTCTTC

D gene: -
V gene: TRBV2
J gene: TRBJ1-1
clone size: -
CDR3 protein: CASSPALNTEAFF
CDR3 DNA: TGTGCCAGCAGTCCCGCCTTGAACACTGAAGCTTTCTTT

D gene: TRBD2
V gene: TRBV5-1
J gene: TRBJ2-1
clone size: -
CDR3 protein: CASTPHGGSSYNEQFF
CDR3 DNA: TGCGCCAGCACCCCCCACGGCGGGAGCTCCTACAATGAGCAGTTCTTC

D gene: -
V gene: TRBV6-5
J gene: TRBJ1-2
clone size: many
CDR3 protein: CASSSGLYGYTF
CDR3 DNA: TGTGCCAGCAGTTCAGGGCTCTATGGCTACACCTTC

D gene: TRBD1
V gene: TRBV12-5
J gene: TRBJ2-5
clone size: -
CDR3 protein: CASGLGARGLETQYF
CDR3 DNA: TGTGCTAGTGGTTTAGGGGCCAGGGGGCTGGAGACCCAGTACTTC

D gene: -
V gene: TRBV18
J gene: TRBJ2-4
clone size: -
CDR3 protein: CASSPPSLAKNIQYF
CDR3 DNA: TGTGCCAGCTCACCACCGAGCCTAGCCAAAAACATTCAGTACTTC

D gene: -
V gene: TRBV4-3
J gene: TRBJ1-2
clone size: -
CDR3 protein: CASSQWQSGQTYGYTF
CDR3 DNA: TGCGCCAGCAGCCAATGGCAATCCGGACAGACCTATGGCTACACCTTC

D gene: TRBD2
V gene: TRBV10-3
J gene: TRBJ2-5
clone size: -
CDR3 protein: CAISDRGRVQETQYF
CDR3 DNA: TGTGCCATCAGTGATCGCGGGAGGGTTCAAGAGACCCAGTACTTC

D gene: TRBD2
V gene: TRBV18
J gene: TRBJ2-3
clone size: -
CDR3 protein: CASSPEAGVGTDTQYF
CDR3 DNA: TGTGCCAGCTCACCGGAGGCGGGAGTGGGCACAGATACGCAGTATTTT

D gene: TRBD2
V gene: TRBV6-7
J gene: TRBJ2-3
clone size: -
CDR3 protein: CASFLLGGRWETDTQYF
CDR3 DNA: TGTGCCAGCTTTTTACTGGGAGGGCGGTGGGAAACAGATACGCAGTATTTT

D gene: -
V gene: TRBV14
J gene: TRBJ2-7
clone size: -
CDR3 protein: CASSQLEKGMEQYF
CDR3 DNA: TGTGCCAGCAGCCAATTAGAGAAGGGTATGGAGCAGTACTTC

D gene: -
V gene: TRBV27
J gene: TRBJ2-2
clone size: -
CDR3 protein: CASSLSGGLNTGELFF
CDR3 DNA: TGTGCCAGCAGTTTATCGGGGGGCCTTAACACCGGGGAGCTGTTTTTT

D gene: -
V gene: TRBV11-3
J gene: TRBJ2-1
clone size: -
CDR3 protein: CASSREGTVSYNEQFF
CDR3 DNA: TGTGCCAGCAGCCGGGAGGGGACAGTCTCCTACAATGAGCAGTTCTTC

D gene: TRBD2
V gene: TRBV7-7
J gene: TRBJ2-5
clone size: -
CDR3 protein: CASSLGAGGSLETQYF
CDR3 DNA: TGTGCCAGCAGCCTGGGGGCGGGGGGGTCCCTCGAGACCCAGTACTTC

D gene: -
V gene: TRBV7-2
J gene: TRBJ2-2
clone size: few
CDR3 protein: CASRGPGMGANTGELFF
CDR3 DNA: TGTGCCAGCAGGGGGCCCGGGATGGGTGCCAACACCGGGGAGCTGTTTTTT